The clone carrying this T cell receptor beta chain was seen just once. The target antigen is unknown. The sample belongs to a study of OX40 agonist ivuxolimab in advanced cancers. Study results and caveats: There were, on average, more expanded clones in CD8+ T cells than in CD4+.

The protocol was immunoSEQ multiplex PCR, while the TCRdb copy is restricted to in-frame clones and leaves out a portion. In the table there are 72,000 or so clones, approximately 90% of which are singletons. Deletions cut 1 base from V and 3 bases from J, with 13 bases between. The germline V gene has CDR1 SGHRS and CDR2 YFSETQ. This CDR3 contains 16 residues. This receptor was identified in an adult with an advanced solid tumor such as melanoma, head and neck, liver or kidney cancer. The sample was CD4+ or CD8+ T cells sorted from blood, taken in a trial of the OX40 agonist ivuxolimab. The rearrangement links TRBV5-1 to TRBJ1-4; no clear D gene. The CDR3 is CASSLSPQSANEKLFF. The DNA of the CDR3 is TGCGCCAGCAGCTTGTCGCCCCAATCGGCTAATGAAAAACTGTTTTTT.